This TCR beta chain stems from a study of shared clonotypes between healthy human individuals. Assay used: immunoSEQ multiplex PCR; TCRdb lists only in-frame clones, some missing. This sample yields approximately 740,000 clones, of which more than 85% are seen a single time; approximately 25% belongs to the top ten. CD45RO-negative, CCR7-positively selected cells formed the naive CD8 fraction, excluding terminally differentiated effector memory CD45RA+ cells. The CDR3 is 14 residues long. V is TRBV21-1 and J is TRBJ1-3. TRBV21-1 is marked as a pseudogene. This sequence was found in a man aged 25 to 40 in good health. Material: naive CD8+ T cells sorted from blood. The DNA of the CDR3 is TGTGCCAGCAGACGATCTCACCCTGGAAACACCATATATTTT. Encoded protein: CASRRSHPGNTIYF.